This is a list of T cell receptor beta chains from one sample in a study of T cell responses to AZD1222 COVID-19 vaccine. Clones were read by immunoSEQ multiplex PCR, and TCRdb kept only the in-frame ones, dropping some. The data show approximately 110,000 clones, more than 75% seen once. The specimen comprised peripheral blood, sampled 28 days after the second AZD1222 dose. The receptors originated from an adult who received the AZD1222 COVID-19 vaccine. The CDR3 runs from the conserved cysteine through the conserved F or W. A D gene is named only where the DNA matches it firmly. A clone size is listed for some rows: how often the clone was seen (once, few, many), or a class if it is expanded.

>TRBJ1-4|NA|NA|TRBV15
TGTGCCACCAGCAGAGAAGGAAGGGGAACTAATGAAAAACTGTTTTTT
CATSREGRGTNEKLFF
>TRBJ1-5|NA|TRBD1|TRBV30
TGTGCCTGGAGTATGACAGACAGGGGCGGACAGCCCCAGCATTTT
CAWSMTDRGGQPQHF
>TRBJ2-4|NA|NA|TRBV2
TGTGCCAGCAGTGAAGAAGTTTTGTTTGTGTCGGGGCCTAAAGCCAAAAACATTCAGTACTTC
CASSEEVLFVSGPKAKNIQYF
>TRBJ2-3|NA|TRBD2|TRBV19
TGTGCCAGTAGTAGCGGGAGGGACACAGATACGCAGTATTTT
CASSSGRDTDTQYF
>TRBJ1-5|once|NA|TRBV9
TGTGCCAGCAGCGTGGGGACGGAGACTAATCAGCCCCAGCATTTT
CASSVGTETNQPQHF
>TRBJ1-1|few|NA|TRBV5-1
TGCGCCAGCCATGAGGGGGTTGAAGCTTTCTTT
CASHEGVEAFF
>TRBJ2-7|few|TRBD2|TRBV19
TGTGCCAAGATTAGCGGGAGGAGCTCCTACGAGCAGTACTTC
CAKISGRSSYEQYF
>TRBJ2-3|NA|NA|TRBV7-8
TGTGCCAGCAGCCGAGACCCCTCAGAAGATACGCAGTATTTT
CASSRDPSEDTQYF
>TRBJ1-1|NA|NA|TRBV11-3
TGTGCCAGCAGCTTAGCGGGCAGTTCAGGCGCTGAAGCTTTCTTT
CASSLAGSSGAEAFF
>TRBJ2-3|once|NA|TRBV19
TGTGCCAGTAGCAGGAGAGGCACAGATACGCAGTATTTT
CASSRRGTDTQYF
>TRBJ2-1|NA|NA|TRBV5-4
TGTGCCAGCAGCTTGGTCGGAAGCTCCTACAATGAGCAGTTCTTC
CASSLVGSSYNEQFF
>TRBJ2-2|NA|TRBD1|TRBV27
TGTGCCAGCAGCAGACAGGGGGAAACCGGGGAGCTGTTTTTT
CASSRQGETGELFF
>TRBJ2-1|NA|NA|TRBV5-4
TGTGCCAGCAGCTCATGGAATGAGCAGTTCTTC
CASSSWNEQFF
>TRBJ1-5|NA|NA|TRBV24-1
TGTGCCACCAGTGATTTCAATCAGCCCCAGCATTTT
CATSDFNQPQHF
>TRBJ2-3|NA|TRBD2|TRBV4-2
TGTGCCAGCAGCCTCCAGACTAGCGGGGATACTAGCACAGATACGCAGTATTTT
CASSLQTSGDTSTDTQYF
>TRBJ2-1|few|TRBD1|TRBV7-2
TGTGCCAGCAGCGCCCAAACAGGGGGCTGGTACAATGAGCAGTTCTTC
CASSAQTGGWYNEQFF
>TRBJ2-2|few|NA|TRBV5-1
TGCGCCAGCAGCTTGGTTGGGGCCGAGGCGGCAGGCGGGGAGCTGTTTTTT
CASSLVGAEAAGGELFF
>TRBJ1-1|NA|TRBD1|TRBV30
TGTGCCTGGAGTGTAGGACAGGGTAACACTGAAGCTTTCTTT
CAWSVGQGNTEAFF
>TRBJ2-3|few|TRBD2|TRBV4-2
TGTGCCAGCAGACAAAATGTAGCGGGAACCACAGATACGCAGTATTTT
CASRQNVAGTTDTQYF
>TRBJ1-1|NA|NA|TRBV5-1
TGCGCCAGCAACCTTAATCCAGGGTTTTGGGACACTGAAGCTTTCTTT
CASNLNPGFWDTEAFF
>TRBJ1-1|NA|TRBD1|TRBV27
TGTGCCAGCAGCCTAGGGACAGGGACTGAAGCTTTCTTT
CASSLGTGTEAFF
>TRBJ2-7|NA|NA|TRBV19
TGTGCCACATCCCTGGTTACGGGGTACGAGCAGTACTTC
CATSLVTGYEQYF